This T cell receptor (beta chain) was obtained from a study of T cells in Graves' hyperthyroidism and ophthalmopathy. Study-level background: Initial diagnosis, before any treatment, was when peripheral blood was collected.

There are many counts of this clonotype. Its antigen is not known. With a duration under 2 months, the hyperthyroidism was newly diagnosed in patients aged 18 to 65. Findings of the study overall: The model made its ophthalmopathy prediction, and onset followed a median about 5.9 months later.

TCR beta CDR3 regions were amplified from RNA transcripts. HTBI primers were the set used in a first-round RT-PCR of the TCR CDR3. MiXCR, applied by TCRdb to the multiplex PCR reads, yields one record per CDR3 protein. The sample carries fewer than 110,000 distinct CDR3 sequences, roughly 50% recorded once. The CDR3 loop spans 15 amino acids. Looked up from germline, CDR1 is SGHTA and CDR2 is FQGNSA. Trimming removed 1 base from V and 0 bases from J, with 8 bases in between. Sequenced sample: blood. V is TRBV7-2 and J is TRBJ2-3; D is unresolved. The origin of this receptor is a man aged 35 to 55 with Graves' hyperthyroidism. This chain's CDR3 is CASSLVAVSTDTQYF. CDR3 sequence (DNA): TGTGCCAGCAGCTTAGTGGCAGTTAGCACAGATACGCAGTATTTT. Full variable domain (missing parts from reference TRBV7-2 and TRBJ2-3): GAGVSQSPSNKVTEKGKDVELRCDPISGHTALYWYRQSLGQGLEFLIYFQGNSAPDKSGLPSDRFSAERTGGSVSTLTIQRTQQEDSAVYLCASSLVAVSTDTQYFGPGTRLTVL.